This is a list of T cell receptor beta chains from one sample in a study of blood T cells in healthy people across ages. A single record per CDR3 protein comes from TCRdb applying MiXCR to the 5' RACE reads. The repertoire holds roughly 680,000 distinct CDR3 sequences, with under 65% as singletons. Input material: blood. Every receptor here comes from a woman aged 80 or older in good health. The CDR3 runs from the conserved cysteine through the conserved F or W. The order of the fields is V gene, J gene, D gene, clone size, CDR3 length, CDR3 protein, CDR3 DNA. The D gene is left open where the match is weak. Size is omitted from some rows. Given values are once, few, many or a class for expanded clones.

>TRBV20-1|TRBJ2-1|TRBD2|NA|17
CSARPTGGGSDYNEQFF
TGCAGTGCTAGACCGACTGGCGGGGGGTCTGATTACAATGAGCAGTTCTTC
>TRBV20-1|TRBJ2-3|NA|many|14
CSARRPGNTDTQYF
TGCAGTGCGAGACGTCCGGGGAACACAGATACGCAGTATTTT
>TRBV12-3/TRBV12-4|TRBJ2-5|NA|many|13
CASSLVASQTQYF
TGTGCCAGCAGCCTGGTCGCGTCGCAGACCCAGTACTTC
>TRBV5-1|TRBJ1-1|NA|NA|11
CASSSGLGAFF
TGCGCCAGCAGTTCGGGATTAGGAGCTTTCTTT
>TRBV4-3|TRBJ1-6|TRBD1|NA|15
CASSQEDRGQSPLHF
TGCGCCAGCAGCCAAGAGGACAGGGGGCAATCACCCCTCCACTTT
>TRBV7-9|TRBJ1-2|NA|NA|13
CASTREAGYGYTF
TGTGCCAGCACCCGAGAAGCAGGGTATGGCTACACCTTC
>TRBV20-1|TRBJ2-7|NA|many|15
CSAYRGRTPSYEQYF
TGCAGTGCCTATCGCGGGCGTACCCCCTCCTACGAGCAGTACTTC
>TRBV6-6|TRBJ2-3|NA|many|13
CASSYLRTDTQYF
TGTGCCAGCAGTTACCTTCGCACAGATACGCAGTATTTT
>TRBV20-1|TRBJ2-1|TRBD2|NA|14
CSALRTGGYNEQFF
TGCAGTGCTCTCCGGACGGGAGGATACAATGAGCAGTTCTTC
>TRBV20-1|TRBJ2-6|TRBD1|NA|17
CSATGGAGESGANVLTF
TGCAGTGCCACAGGGGGCGCCGGGGAATCTGGGGCCAACGTCCTGACTTTC
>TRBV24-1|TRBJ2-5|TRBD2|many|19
CATSDSSGTSGGSQETQYF
TGTGCCACCAGTGATTCTTCCGGGACTAGCGGGGGGAGCCAAGAGACCCAGTACTTC
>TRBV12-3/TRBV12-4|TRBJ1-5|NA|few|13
CASSLTRNQPQHF
TGTGCCAGCAGTTTAACCCGCAATCAGCCCCAGCATTTT
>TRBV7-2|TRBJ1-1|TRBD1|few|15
CASSSREKGASEAFF
TGTGCCAGCAGCTCCCGGGAAAAGGGGGCTTCTGAAGCTTTCTTT
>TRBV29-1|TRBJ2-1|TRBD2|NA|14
CSVEGLAGRDEQFF
TGCAGCGTTGAGGGACTAGCGGGCAGGGATGAGCAGTTCTTC
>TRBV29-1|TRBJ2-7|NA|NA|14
CSADSYGRSYEQYF
TGCAGCGCTGACAGTTACGGGCGCTCCTACGAGCAGTACTTC
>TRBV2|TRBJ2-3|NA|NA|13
CASSASGADTQYF
TGTGCCAGCAGCGCCTCCGGGGCAGATACGCAGTATTTT
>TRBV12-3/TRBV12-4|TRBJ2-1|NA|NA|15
CASSLRSAHYNEQFF
TGTGCCAGCAGTTTACGTAGCGCACATTACAATGAGCAGTTCTTC
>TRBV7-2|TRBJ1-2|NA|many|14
CASSPRATGYGYTF
TGTGCCAGCAGCCCCCGAGCGACAGGCTATGGCTACACCTTC
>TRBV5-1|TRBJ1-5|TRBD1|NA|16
CASSLSGQGTNQPQHF
TGCGCCAGCAGCTTGTCAGGACAGGGTACCAATCAGCCCCAGCATTTT
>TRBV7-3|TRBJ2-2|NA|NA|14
CASSSPTNTGELFF
TGTGCCAGCAGCTCCCCTACCAACACCGGGGAGCTGTTTTTT
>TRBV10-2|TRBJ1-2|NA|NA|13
CASSDITDYGYTF
TGCGCCAGCAGTGATATTACGGACTATGGCTACACCTTC
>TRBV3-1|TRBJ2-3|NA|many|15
CASSLRDRWADTQYF
TGTGCCAGCAGCCTCCGGGACCGGTGGGCAGATACGCAGTATTTT
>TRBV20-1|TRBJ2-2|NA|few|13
CSANLLAGGELFF
TGCAGTGCTAACCTACTAGCCGGCGGGGAGCTGTTTTTT
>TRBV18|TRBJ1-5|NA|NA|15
CASSPVGGVGQPQHF
TGTGCCAGCTCACCGGTCGGCGGGGTGGGTCAGCCCCAGCATTTT
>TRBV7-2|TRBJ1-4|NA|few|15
CASSLWWGANEKLFF
TGTGCCAGCAGCCTGTGGTGGGGAGCTAATGAAAAACTGTTTTTT
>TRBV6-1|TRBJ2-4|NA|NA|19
CASINERDGWTLAKNIRYF
TGTGCCAGCATCAACGAGAGGGACGGGTGGACATTAGCCAAAAACATTCGGTACTTC
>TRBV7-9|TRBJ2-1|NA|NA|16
CASSSNGLRTNNEQFF
TGTGCCAGCAGCTCTAATGGACTAAGAACTAACAATGAGCAGTTCTTC
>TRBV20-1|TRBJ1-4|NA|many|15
CSARKEGGTNEKLFF
TGCAGTGCTAGAAAAGAGGGCGGAACTAATGAAAAACTGTTTTTT
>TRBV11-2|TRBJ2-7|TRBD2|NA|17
CASSPGRTSGVSYEQYF
TGTGCCAGCAGCCCCGGCCGGACTAGCGGTGTTTCCTACGAGCAGTACTTC
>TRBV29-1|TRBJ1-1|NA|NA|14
CSFRGALMNTEAFF
TGCAGCTTCAGAGGGGCGCTCATGAACACTGAAGCTTTCTTT
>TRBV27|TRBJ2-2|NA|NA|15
CASAARGLNTGELFF
TGTGCCAGCGCAGCCAGGGGCTTGAACACCGGGGAGCTGTTTTTT
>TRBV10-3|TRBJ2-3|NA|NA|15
CAISGAGMTSDTQYF
TGTGCCATCAGCGGCGCGGGGATGACATCAGATACGCAGTATTTT
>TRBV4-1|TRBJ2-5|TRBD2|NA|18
CASSQEEIGTSNQETQYF
TGCGCCAGCAGCCAAGAGGAGATAGGGACTAGCAACCAAGAGACCCAGTACTTC
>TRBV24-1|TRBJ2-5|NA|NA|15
CATSDSGDRNREQYF
TGTGCCACCAGTGATTCGGGGGACCGAAATCGGGAGCAGTACTTC
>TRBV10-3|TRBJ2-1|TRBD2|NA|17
CAISGRASGTTYNEQFF
TGTGCCATCAGTGGGCGGGCTAGCGGGACTACCTACAATGAGCAGTTCTTC
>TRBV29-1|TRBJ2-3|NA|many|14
CSVVENGGPDTQYF
TGCAGCGTTGTAGAGAATGGGGGCCCAGATACGCAGTATTTT
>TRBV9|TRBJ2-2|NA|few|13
CASSLTESGELFF
TGTGCCAGCAGCCTTACCGAGTCCGGGGAGCTGTTTTTT
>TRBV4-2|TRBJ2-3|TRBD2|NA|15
CASSLTSASTDTQYF
TGTGCCAGCAGCCTCACTAGCGCCAGCACAGATACGCAGTATTTT
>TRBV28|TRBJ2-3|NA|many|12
CATGSIRYTQYF
TGTGCCACCGGCTCTATTAGGTATACGCAGTATTTT
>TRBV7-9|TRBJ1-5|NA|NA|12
CASRLANQPQHF
TGTGCCAGCAGACTAGCCAATCAGCCCCAGCATTTT